These 7 T cell receptor beta chains came from one sample sequenced in a study of blood T cell repertoires in COVID-19. The repertoire was sequenced with immunoSEQ multiplex PCR; TCRdb's copy has only in-frame clones and lacks some. This table holds about 140,000 clones, 79% found once. Sequenced input: peripheral blood. These receptors originate from a man aged 55 to 70 with acute or convalescent COVID-19.

V usage is TRBV28 and J usage is TRBJ1-2; a possible D gene is TRBD1 (6 bases). From germline, CDR1 is MDHEN and CDR2 SYDVKM. Trimming pared 7 bases from V and 3 bases from J, leaving 12 bases between. This CDR3 has 13 amino acids. This CDR3 is CASKGNRDYGYTF. CDR3 DNA sequence: TGTGCCAGCAAAGGTAACAGGGACTATGGCTACACCTTC.

This CDR3 is CASSERDNQPQHF. In DNA, the CDR3 is TGTGCCAGCAGTGAACGGGACAATCAGCCCCAGCATTTT. V and J are TRBV6-1 and TRBJ1-5; D gene ambiguous. V was pared by 2 bases and J by 3 bases, with 5 bases between. Per the germline V gene, CDR1 is MNHNS and CDR2 is SASEGT. This CDR3 has 13 amino acids.

The V gene is TRBV5-1, the J gene TRBJ2-7, with 10 bases fitting TRBD1. The trim removed 0 bases at V and 7 bases at J, leaving 13 bases unmatched. The CDR3 is made up of 17 amino acids. Germline CDR1 and CDR2: SGHRS and YFSETQ. The CDR3 coding sequence is TGCGCCAGCAGCTTGGGACAGGGGGCTCCCCTAGAGAGGGAGCAGTACTTC. Translating gives CASSLGQGAPLEREQYF.

The chain couples TRBV7-6 to TRBJ1-2; D gene unclear. The V gene lost 5 bases and the J gene lost 0 bases, with 13 bases spanning the gap. The CDR3 is 15 amino acids. Germline CDR1 reads SGHVS; CDR2 reads FNYEAQ. CDR3 protein: CASSPRTAANYGYTF. Written as DNA, the CDR3 is TGTGCCAGCAGCCCGAGGACTGCAGCTAACTATGGCTACACCTTC.

This chain joins TRBV13 and TRBJ1-2, with 9 bases fitting TRBD1. This CDR3 comprises 18 residues. The V gene's germline CDR1 is PRHDT and CDR2 FYEKMQ (reference sequence). V dropped 4 bases and J dropped 4; count of bases not matched to a gene: 16. The CDR3 here is CASSSSRDRVRPIYGYTF. CDR3 in DNA: TGTGCCAGCAGCTCGAGCCGGGACAGGGTTAGGCCTATCTATGGCTACACCTTC.

The genes are TRBV27 and TRBJ1-2; D is perhaps TRBD1 (5 bases). CDR1 and CDR2 (germline): MNHEY, SMNVEV (reference sequence). V dropped 3 bases and J dropped 6 bases, with 17 bases sitting between them. The CDR3 contains 15 residues. The CDR3: CASSFYSGGTDGYTF. The CDR3 DNA sequence: TGTGCCAGCAGTTTTTATTCGGGGGGTACGGATGGCTACACCTTC.

This clone was seen once. Here the CDR3 reads CASSPQTGGAYGYTF. The CDR3 bases are TGTGCCAGCTCACCACAGACAGGGGGCGCGTATGGCTACACCTTC. The chain has TRBV18 and TRBJ1-2; TRBD1 aligns across 10 bases. Germline V gene sequence: CDR1 KGHSH, CDR2 LQKENI. V shed 1 base and J 5 bases; nucleotides not matched to a gene: 4. The CDR3 has 15 residues.